This T cell receptor (beta chain) was captured by sequencing in a study of control samples from healthy donors and cancer patients (dated by TCRdb to between 2020 and 2021). Based on the germline V gene (reference sequence), the CDR1 and CDR2 sequences are LGHDT and YNNKEL. The junction shows trimming of 1 base on V and 13 bases on J, plus 5 bases between the germline ends. From the cysteine up to the phenylalanine, the CDR3 has a length of 11 residues. The only DNA kept is the CDR3, 33 bases in frame from the first base. The method behind the library was the immunoSEQ multiplex PCR assay. Held by TCRdb, this immuneACCESS table contains in-frame sequences only and omits some clones. Under half of the omission traces to an unresolved V gene where checked; the cause of the rest is unknown. The sample profile shows fewer than 200,000 clones; around nine tenths of them were found once. About 1.4% of the sample is in the top ten clones.

This clone showed up just a few times. Its antigen is not yet known. No much larger clone is present one base from it, and per-base qualities are unavailable. The same CDR3 is also encoded by other DNA sequences in this sample. Here the chain combines TRBV3-1 (or the pseudogene TRBV3-2) and TRBJ1-6; the D gene is unclear. The sample comprised blood. The TCR sequence derives from a young man in good health. The nucleotides read TGTGCCAGCAGCCAAGGGTCCCCCCTCCACTTT. The resulting protein is CASSQGSPLHF.